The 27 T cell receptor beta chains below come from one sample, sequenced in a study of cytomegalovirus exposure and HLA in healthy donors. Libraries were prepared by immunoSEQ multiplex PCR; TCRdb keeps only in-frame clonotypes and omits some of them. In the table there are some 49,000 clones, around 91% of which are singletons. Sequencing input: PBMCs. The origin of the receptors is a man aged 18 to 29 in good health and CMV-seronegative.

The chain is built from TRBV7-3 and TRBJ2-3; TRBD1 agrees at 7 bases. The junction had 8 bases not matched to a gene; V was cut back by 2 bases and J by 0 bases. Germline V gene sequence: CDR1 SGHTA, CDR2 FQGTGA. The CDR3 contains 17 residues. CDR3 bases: TGTGCCAGCAGCTTATTGGGACAGAGATCTAGCACAGATACGCAGTATTTT. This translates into CASSLLGQRSSTDTQYF.

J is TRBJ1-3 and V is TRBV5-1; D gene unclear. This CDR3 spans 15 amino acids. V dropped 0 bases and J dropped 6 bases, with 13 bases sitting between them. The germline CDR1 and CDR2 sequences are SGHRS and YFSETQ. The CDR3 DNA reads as TGCGCCAGCAGCTTGGTTGTGAGGGAGGTAAACACCATATATTTT. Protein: CASSLVVREVNTIYF.

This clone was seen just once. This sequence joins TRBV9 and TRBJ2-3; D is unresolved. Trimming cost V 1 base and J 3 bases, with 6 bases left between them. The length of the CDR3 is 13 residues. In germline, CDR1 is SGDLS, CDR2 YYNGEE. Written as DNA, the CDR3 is TGTGCCAGCAGCGTATCCGTGACAGATACGCAGTATTTT. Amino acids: CASSVSVTDTQYF.

The CDR3 loop reads CASSLRRGGDNEQFF. The CDR3 coding sequence is TGTGCCAGCAGCCTCCGGCGGGGAGGGGACAATGAGCAGTTCTTC. V gene TRBV9 combines with J gene TRBJ2-1; the match to TRBD2 covers 7 bases. The CDR3 has 15 residues. The V segment lost 4 bases and the J segment 5 bases; nucleotides outside the gene matches: 9. The germline V gene has CDR1 SGDLS and CDR2 YYNGEE.

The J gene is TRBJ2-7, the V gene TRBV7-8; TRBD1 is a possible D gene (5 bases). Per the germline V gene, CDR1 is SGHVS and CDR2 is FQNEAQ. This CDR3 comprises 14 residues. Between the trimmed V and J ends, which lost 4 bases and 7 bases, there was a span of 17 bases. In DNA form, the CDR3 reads TGTGCCAGCAGCTCTTACCAGGAAAGGGGAGAGCAGTACTTC. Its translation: CASSSYQERGEQYF.

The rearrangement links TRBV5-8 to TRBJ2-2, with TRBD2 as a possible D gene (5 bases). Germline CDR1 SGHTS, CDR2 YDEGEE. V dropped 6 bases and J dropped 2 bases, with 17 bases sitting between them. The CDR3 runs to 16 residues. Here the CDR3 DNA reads TGTGCCAGCACCACGATCCGAGGGCGTAACACCGGGGAGCTGTTTTTT. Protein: CASTTIRGRNTGELFF.

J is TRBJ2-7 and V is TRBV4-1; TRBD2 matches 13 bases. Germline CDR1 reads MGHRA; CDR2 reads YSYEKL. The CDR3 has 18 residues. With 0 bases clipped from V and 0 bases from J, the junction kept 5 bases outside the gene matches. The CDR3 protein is CASSQEGTSGMVSYEQYF. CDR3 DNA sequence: TGCGCCAGCAGCCAAGAAGGGACTAGCGGGATGGTCTCCTACGAGCAGTACTTC.

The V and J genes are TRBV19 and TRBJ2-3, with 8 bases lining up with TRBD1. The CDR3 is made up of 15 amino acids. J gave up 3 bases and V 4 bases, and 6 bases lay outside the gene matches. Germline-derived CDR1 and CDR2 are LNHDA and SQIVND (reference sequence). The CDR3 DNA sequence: TGTGCCAGTAGTAGCGGACAGGGAGGAACAGATACGCAGTATTTT. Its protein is CASSSGQGGTDTQYF. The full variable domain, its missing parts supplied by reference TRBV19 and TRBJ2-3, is DGGITQSPKYLFRKEGQNVTLSCEQNLNHDAMYWYRQDPGQGLRLIYYSQIVNDFQKGDIAEGYSVSREKKESFPLTVTSAQKNPTAFYLCASSSGQGGTDTQYFGPGTRLTVL.

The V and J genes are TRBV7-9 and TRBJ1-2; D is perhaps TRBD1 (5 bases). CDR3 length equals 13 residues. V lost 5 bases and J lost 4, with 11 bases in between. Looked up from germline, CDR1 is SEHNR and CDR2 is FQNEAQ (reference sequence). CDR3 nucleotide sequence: TGTGCCAGCAGCCCCATGGGGGGCTATGGCTACACCTTC. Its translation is CASSPMGGYGYTF.

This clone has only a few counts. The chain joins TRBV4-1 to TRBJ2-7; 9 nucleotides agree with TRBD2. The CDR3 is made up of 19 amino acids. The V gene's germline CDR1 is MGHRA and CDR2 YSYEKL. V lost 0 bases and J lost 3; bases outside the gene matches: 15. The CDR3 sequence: CASSQDLAPRTSDYYEQYF. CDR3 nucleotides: TGCGCCAGCAGCCAAGATCTTGCTCCCAGGACTAGCGATTACTACGAGCAGTACTTC.

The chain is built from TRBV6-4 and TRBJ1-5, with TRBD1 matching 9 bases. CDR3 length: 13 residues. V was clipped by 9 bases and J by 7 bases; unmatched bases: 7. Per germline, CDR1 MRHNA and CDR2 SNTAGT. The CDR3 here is CASTTGGRQPQHF. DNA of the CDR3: TGTGCCAGTACCACAGGGGGCAGGCAGCCCCAGCATTTT.

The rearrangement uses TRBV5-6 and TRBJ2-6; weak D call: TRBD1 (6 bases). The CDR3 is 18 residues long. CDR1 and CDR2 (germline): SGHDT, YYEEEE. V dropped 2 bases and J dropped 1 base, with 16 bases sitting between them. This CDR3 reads CASSLSTGRSSGANVLTF. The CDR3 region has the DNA TGTGCCAGCAGCTTATCGACAGGCCGGAGTTCTGGGGCCAACGTCCTGACTTTC.

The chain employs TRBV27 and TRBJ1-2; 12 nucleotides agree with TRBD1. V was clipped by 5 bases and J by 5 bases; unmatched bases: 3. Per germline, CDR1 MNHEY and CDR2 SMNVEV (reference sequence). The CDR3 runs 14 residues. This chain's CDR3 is CASSVGQGAYGYTF. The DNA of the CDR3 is TGTGCCAGCAGTGTGGGACAGGGGGCTTATGGCTACACCTTC.

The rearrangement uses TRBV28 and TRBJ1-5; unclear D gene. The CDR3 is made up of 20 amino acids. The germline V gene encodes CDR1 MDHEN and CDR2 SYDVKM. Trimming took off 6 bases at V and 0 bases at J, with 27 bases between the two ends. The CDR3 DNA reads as TGTGCCAGCAGAGTTTTCGTTGGAGGGTATGGTTCCAATAGCAATCAGCCCCAGCATTTT. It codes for CASRVFVGGYGSNSNQPQHF.

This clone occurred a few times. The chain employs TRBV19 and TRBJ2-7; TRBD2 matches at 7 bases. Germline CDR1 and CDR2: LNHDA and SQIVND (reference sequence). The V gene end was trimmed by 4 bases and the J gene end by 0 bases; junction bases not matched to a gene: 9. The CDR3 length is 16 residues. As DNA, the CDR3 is TGTGCCAGTAGTAGGGGGGGAGTCCGAAGCTCCTACGAGCAGTACTTC. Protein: CASSRGGVRSSYEQYF.

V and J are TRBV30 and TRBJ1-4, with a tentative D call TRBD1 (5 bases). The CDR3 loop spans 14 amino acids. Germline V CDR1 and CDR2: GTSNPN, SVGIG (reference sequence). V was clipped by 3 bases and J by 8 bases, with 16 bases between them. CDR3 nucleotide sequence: TGTGCCTGGAGCCTGGGGGGACCCCAGGAAAAACTGTTTTTT. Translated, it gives CAWSLGGPQEKLFF. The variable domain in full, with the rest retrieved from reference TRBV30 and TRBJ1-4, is SQTIHQWPATLVQPVGSPLSLECTVEGTSNPNLYWYRQAAGRGLQLLFYSVGIGQISSEVPQNLSASRPQDRQFILSSKKLLLSDSGFYLCAWSLGGPQEKLFFGSGTQLSVL.

The CDR3 bases are TGTGCCTGGACCCAGTGGGACAGTTACTCCTACGAGCAGTACTTC. It yields the protein CAWTQWDSYSYEQYF. The rearrangement links TRBV30 to TRBJ2-7; TRBD1 aligns across 7 bases. V shed 4 bases, J shed 0 bases, and the junction held 9 bases outside the gene matches. The germline V gene has CDR1 GTSNPN and CDR2 SVGIG (reference sequence). CDR3 length: 15 amino acids.

The CDR3 sequence is CASSLSVVSGETQYF. Here the CDR3 DNA reads TGTGCCAGCAGTTTATCCGTTGTAAGCGGAGAGACCCAGTACTTC. The chain uses TRBV27 and TRBJ2-5; TRBD2 might be the D (5 bases). The V end was cut by 0 bases, the J end by 4 bases, with 12 bases between. In germline, CDR1 is MNHEY, CDR2 SMNVEV (reference sequence). The CDR3 totals 15 residues.

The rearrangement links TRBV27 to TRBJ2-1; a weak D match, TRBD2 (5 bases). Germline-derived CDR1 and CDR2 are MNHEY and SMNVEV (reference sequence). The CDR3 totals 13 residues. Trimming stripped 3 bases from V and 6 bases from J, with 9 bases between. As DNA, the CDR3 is TGTGCCAGCAGTTTTTCAGGACTCAATGAGCAGTTCTTC. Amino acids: CASSFSGLNEQFF.

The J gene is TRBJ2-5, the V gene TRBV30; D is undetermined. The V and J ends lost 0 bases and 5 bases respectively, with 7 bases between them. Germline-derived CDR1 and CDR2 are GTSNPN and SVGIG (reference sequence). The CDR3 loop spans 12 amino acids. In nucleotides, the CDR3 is TGTGCCTGGAGTGTACCACGGGAGACCCAGTACTTC. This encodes CAWSVPRETQYF.

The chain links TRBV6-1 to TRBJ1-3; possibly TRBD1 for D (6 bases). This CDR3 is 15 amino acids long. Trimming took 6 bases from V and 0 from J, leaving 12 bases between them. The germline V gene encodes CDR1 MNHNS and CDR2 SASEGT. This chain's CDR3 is CASRQGNPSGNTIYF. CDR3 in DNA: TGTGCCAGCAGACAGGGTAACCCCTCTGGAAACACCATATATTTT.

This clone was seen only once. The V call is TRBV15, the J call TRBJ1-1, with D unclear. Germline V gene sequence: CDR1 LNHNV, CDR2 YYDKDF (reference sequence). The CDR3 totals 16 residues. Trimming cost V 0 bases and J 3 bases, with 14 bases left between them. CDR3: CATSRDLGGPDTEAFF. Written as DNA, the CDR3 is TGTGCCACCAGCAGAGATTTGGGAGGGCCGGACACTGAAGCTTTCTTT.

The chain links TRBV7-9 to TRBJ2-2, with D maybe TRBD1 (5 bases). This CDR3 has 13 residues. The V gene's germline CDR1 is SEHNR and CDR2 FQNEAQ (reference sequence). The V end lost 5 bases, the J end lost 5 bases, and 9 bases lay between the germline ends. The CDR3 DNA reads TGTGCCAGCAGCCAAGGGGTAACCGGGGAGCTGTTTTTT. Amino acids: CASSQGVTGELFF.

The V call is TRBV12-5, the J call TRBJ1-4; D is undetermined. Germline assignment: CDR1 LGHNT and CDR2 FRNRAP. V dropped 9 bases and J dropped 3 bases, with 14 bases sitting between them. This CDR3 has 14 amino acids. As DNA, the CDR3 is TGTGCTAGCACTATGGCTTTATCTAATGAAAAACTGTTTTTT. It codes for CASTMALSNEKLFF.

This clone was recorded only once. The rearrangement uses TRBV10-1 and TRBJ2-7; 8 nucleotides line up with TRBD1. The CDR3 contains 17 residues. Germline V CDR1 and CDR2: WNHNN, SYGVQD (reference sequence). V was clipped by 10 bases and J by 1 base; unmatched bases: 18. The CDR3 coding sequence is TGCGCCACCAACGCCCCACCCGGGCAGGGGGCTTCCTACGAGCAGTACTTC. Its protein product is CATNAPPGQGASYEQYF.

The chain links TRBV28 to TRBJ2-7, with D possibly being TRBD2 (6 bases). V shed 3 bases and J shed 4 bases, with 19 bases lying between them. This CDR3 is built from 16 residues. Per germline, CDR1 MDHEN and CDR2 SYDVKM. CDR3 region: CASSLGGGGSGYEQYF. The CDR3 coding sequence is TGTGCCAGCAGTTTGGGAGGTGGGGGGAGTGGATACGAGCAGTACTTC.

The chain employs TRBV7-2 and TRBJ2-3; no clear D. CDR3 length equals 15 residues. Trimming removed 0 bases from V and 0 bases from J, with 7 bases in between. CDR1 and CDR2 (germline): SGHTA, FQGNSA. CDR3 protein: CASSLAGSSTDTQYF. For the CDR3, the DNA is TGTGCCAGCAGCTTAGCGGGCTCTAGCACAGATACGCAGTATTTT.